The 16 T cell receptor beta chains given below trace back to one sample, sequenced in a study of siplizumab effects on memory and regulatory T cells (dated 2019 in TCRdb). Libraries came from the immunoSEQ multiplex PCR assay. As stored in TCRdb, this immuneACCESS dataset retains in-frame rearrangements with V and J assigned. A fraction of the clones does not appear; measured against another copy, unresolved V genes explain less than half of the discrepancy, and the remainder lacks a known reason. Present in this sample are around 100,000 clones, 85% to 95% of which were seen just once. The top ten hold around 0.62% of the sample. The specimen was Tregs sorted from blood. Source of these receptors: a human donor in good health.

The rearrangement uses TRBV7-9 and TRBJ2-1, with 8 positions matching TRBD2. Per germline, CDR1 SEHNR and CDR2 FQNEAQ (reference sequence). V gave up 2 bases and J gave up 7 bases; unmatched junction bases: 10. This CDR3 is built from 16 residues. The CDR3 sequence is CASSLSWAGGTNEQFF. The CDR3 DNA reads TGTGCCAGCAGCTTAAGTTGGGCGGGAGGTACGAATGAGCAGTTCTTC.

The rearrangement uses TRBV7-9 and TRBJ2-1, with 12 nucleotides matching TRBD2. With 11 bases clipped from V and 9 bases from J, the junction kept 20 bases outside the gene matches. CDR1 SEHNR and CDR2 FQNEAQ come from the germline V gene (reference sequence). The CDR3 sequence is 17 residues long. The CDR3 DNA is TGTGCCGGCCGATCCCGGGGGCTAGCGGGAGGGCCGGGTGAGCAGTTCTTC. It specifies CAGRSRGLAGGPGEQFF.

This chain joins TRBV2 and TRBJ2-3; 8 bases align to TRBD2. Germline V gene lookup returns CDR1 SNHLY and CDR2 FYNNEI. The junction had 18 bases not matched to a gene; V was cut back by 2 bases and J by 5 bases. This CDR3 spans 19 amino acids. The CDR3 DNA reads TGTGCCAGCAGTGAACGGCCCTTCGGGGCGGGGGGATCCGGAGATACGCAGTATTTT. Protein: CASSERPFGAGGSGDTQYF. The full variable domain, in which reference TRBV2 and TRBJ2-3 provide the parts outside the CDR3, is EPEVTQTPSHQVTQMGQEVILRCVPISNHLYFYWYRQILGQKVEFLVSFYNNEISEKSEIFDDQFSVERPDGSNFTLKIRSTKLEDSAMYFCASSERPFGAGGSGDTQYFGPGTRLTVL.

This chain links TRBV29-1 with TRBJ2-5; no clear D gene. The V and J ends lost 4 bases and 0 bases respectively, with 3 bases between them. Per germline, CDR1 SQVTM and CDR2 ANQGSEA. This CDR3 comprises 11 residues. The CDR3 region is CSVAYQETQYF. DNA for the CDR3: TGCAGCGTTGCGTACCAAGAGACCCAGTACTTC.

J is TRBJ1-6 and V is TRBV5-1, with 8 bases identical to TRBD1. The CDR3 sequence is 17 residues long. Per germline, CDR1 SGHRS and CDR2 YFSETQ. The junction had 8 bases not matched to a gene; V was cut back by 4 bases and J by 2 bases. The DNA for the CDR3 is TGCGCCAGCAGCCCCCGGGGACAGGCCACCTATAATTCACCCCTCCACTTT. Its translation is CASSPRGQATYNSPLHF.

The genes are TRBV9 and TRBJ2-7; D uncertain. CDR3 length: 12 residues. Trimming pared 4 bases from V and 6 bases from J, leaving 11 bases between. Germline CDR1 and CDR2: SGDLS and YYNGEE. CDR3 in DNA: TGTGCCAGCAGCAAGTCTTTCGGCGAGCAGTACTTC. Translating it yields CASSKSFGEQYF.

V usage is TRBV5-6 and J usage is TRBJ1-1; unclear D gene. The V and J ends lost 1 base and 0 bases respectively, with 13 bases between them. CDR3 size: 16 residues. Germline V gene lookup returns CDR1 SGHDT and CDR2 YYEEEE. The CDR3 region is CASSLLGQPMNTEAFF. The CDR3 DNA is TGTGCCAGCAGCTTGCTAGGTCAGCCCATGAACACTGAAGCTTTCTTT. Looking up the rest from reference TRBV5-6 and TRBJ1-1 gives the full variable domain: DAGVTQSPTHLIKTRGQQVTLRCSPKSGHDTVSWYQQALGQGPQFIFQYYEEEERQRGNFPDRFSGHQFPNYSSELNVNALLLGDSALYLCASSLLGQPMNTEAFFGQGTRLTVV.

This rearrangement joins TRBV6-5 to TRBJ2-7, with TRBD2 identical over 8 bases. After removal of 7 bases from V and 1 base from J, the junction contained 6 bases not matched to a gene. The CDR3 length is 14 residues. Germline CDR1 and CDR2: MNHEY and SVGAGI. The CDR3 sequence: CASIGRGDSYEQYF. CDR3 DNA sequence: TGTGCCAGCATCGGGCGGGGGGATTCCTACGAGCAGTACTTC.

The chain links TRBV19 to TRBJ2-2, with a possible D match to TRBD2 (5 bases). Germline loops: CDR1 LNHDA, CDR2 SQIVND (reference sequence). CDR3 length equals 15 residues. V was shortened by 3 bases and J by 0 bases, with 8 bases between the two germline ends. CDR3 in DNA: TGTGCCAGTAGTATGGGAGTCGCGAACACCGGGGAGCTGTTTTTT. It specifies CASSMGVANTGELFF.

CDR3 loop: CASSFSRGSFSGEQYF. DNA of the CDR3: TGTGCCAGCAGCTTCTCCAGGGGCAGTTTCTCGGGCGAGCAGTACTTC. The chain carries TRBV7-6 and TRBJ2-7; D possibly corresponds to TRBD1 (6 bases). This CDR3 is 16 amino acids long. The V end was cut by 3 bases, the J end by 6 bases, with 21 bases between. CDR1 and CDR2 from the germline V gene are SGHVS and FNYEAQ. Supplemented by reference TRBV7-6 and TRBJ2-7, the full variable domain reads GAGVSQSPRYKVTKRGQDVALRCDPISGHVSLYWYRQALGQGPEFLTYFNYEAQQDKSGLPNDRFSAERPEGSISTLTIQRTEQRDSAMYRCASSFSRGSFSGEQYFGPGTRLTVT.

The rearrangement joins TRBV10-3 to TRBJ2-7; 8 nucleotides agree with TRBD1. This CDR3 has 13 residues. V lost 9 bases to trimming and J lost 3 bases; unmatched junction nucleotides: 7. Germline V gene sequence: CDR1 ENHRY, CDR2 SYGVKD. The CDR3 DNA reads TGTGCCATAGGACAGGGCTTGAACTACGAGCAGTACTTC. Its protein is CAIGQGLNYEQYF.

The chain has TRBV5-4 and TRBJ1-3; D is uncertain. Germline lookup yields CDR1 SGHNT and CDR2 YYREEE (reference sequence). V lost 2 bases and J 0 bases, leaving 9 bases between the germline ends. This CDR3 comprises 15 residues. CDR3 region: CASSFQSASGNTIYF. The CDR3 DNA is TGTGCCAGCAGCTTTCAGTCAGCCTCTGGAAACACCATATATTTT.

The chain links TRBV7-9 to TRBJ1-1; D perhaps matches TRBD1 (6 bases). The V end was cut by 5 bases, the J end by 0 bases, with 19 bases between. The germline V gene encodes CDR1 SEHNR and CDR2 FQNEAQ (reference sequence). This CDR3 contains 17 residues. For the CDR3, the DNA is TGTGCCAGCAGCCGGACCCCAGGGGTGTCCGTGAACACTGAAGCTTTCTTT. Residues: CASSRTPGVSVNTEAFF.

This rearrangement joins TRBV2 to TRBJ2-7; 12 bases line up with TRBD2. CDR1 is SNHLY, CDR2 FYNNEI, per germline. This CDR3 spans 15 amino acids. Trimming took 6 bases from V and 0 from J; bases not matched to a gene: 3. As DNA, the CDR3 is TGTGCCAGCAGCCGACTAGCGGGGGCCTCCTACGAGCAGTACTTC. Its protein product is CASSRLAGASYEQYF.

The rearrangement joins TRBV5-8 to TRBJ2-7, with 8 bases fitting TRBD1. Germline CDR1 reads SGHTS; CDR2 reads YDEGEE. Germline trimming cut 4 bases from V and 6 bases from J; bases unmatched to any gene: 9. The CDR3 is made up of 14 amino acids. The CDR3 nucleotides read TGTGCCAGCAGCCAATGGACAGGGCCAGGCGAGCAGTACTTC. Encoded protein: CASSQWTGPGEQYF.

This sequence joins TRBV6-5 and TRBJ2-1; D gene ambiguous. V was cut by 7 bases and J by 5 bases, with 6 bases left in between. Germline V gives CDR1 MNHEY, CDR2 SVGAGI. CDR3 length: 11 amino acids. The CDR3 region is CASTGHNEQFF. The CDR3 region has the DNA TGTGCCAGCACAGGACACAATGAGCAGTTCTTC.